Below are 30 T cell receptor beta chains sequenced from a single sample in a study of Tregs in tolerant kidney transplant recipients. No antigens are known for them. Assay used: immunoSEQ multiplex PCR; TCRdb lists only in-frame clones, some missing. The sample holds tens of thousands of clones, roughly 95% seen once. The material sequenced was Tregs from blood cultured with allogeneic cells. The receptors shown here come from a human donor in good health.

The chain combines TRBV15 with TRBJ1-4; no reliable D call. Trimming pared 9 bases from V and 0 bases from J, leaving 17 bases between. Looked up from germline, CDR1 is LNHNV and CDR2 is YYDKDF (reference sequence). This CDR3 is 16 amino acids long. DNA for the CDR3: TGTGCCACTTCGATCCGCCGAGGCCCAACTAATGAAAAACTGTTTTTT. This translates into CATSIRRGPTNEKLFF.

The J gene is TRBJ2-1, the V gene TRBV5-1, with 8 bases fitting TRBD2. CDR3 length equals 23 residues. Germline lookup yields CDR1 SGHRS and CDR2 YFSETQ. The junction had 27 bases not matched to a gene; V was cut back by 4 bases and J by 0 bases. The DNA of the CDR3 is TGCGCCAGCAGCCCGGGGGAGCGGGAGTATGATGCACGAATGTGGAGCTCCTACAATGAGCAGTTCTTC. Translation: CASSPGEREYDARMWSSYNEQFF.

V usage is TRBV5-1 and J usage is TRBJ1-6, with D possibly matching TRBD1 (5 bases). V was shortened by 0 bases and J by 14 bases, with 15 bases between the two germline ends. The CDR3 extends over 14 amino acids. CDR1 and CDR2 from the germline V gene are SGHRS and YFSETQ. The CDR3 loop reads CASSLEGPLGTLHF. In DNA form, the CDR3 reads TGCGCCAGCAGCTTGGAGGGACCCCTTGGGACCCTCCACTTT.

This clone appeared a single time. V usage is TRBV5-5 and J usage is TRBJ2-1; 10 bases are a match to TRBD2. CDR3 size: 15 residues. Germline V gives CDR1 SGHKS, CDR2 YYEKEE (reference sequence). V was clipped by 4 bases and J by 4 bases; unmatched bases: 5. The CDR3 coding sequence is TGTGCCAGCAGCCTCCTAGCGGGGGTATACAATGAGCAGTTCTTC. Translation gives CASSLLAGVYNEQFF. Together with reference TRBV5-5 and TRBJ2-1, the CDR3 gives the full variable domain: DAGVTQSPTHLIKTRGQQVTLRCSPISGHKSVSWYQQVLGQGPQFIFQYYEKEERGRGNFPDRFSARQFPNYSSELNVNALLLGDSALYLCASSLLAGVYNEQFFGPGTRLTVL.

The chain is built from TRBV12-5 and TRBJ1-1, with D tentatively TRBD1 (5 bases). The germline V gene encodes CDR1 LGHNT and CDR2 FRNRAP. The CDR3 is made up of 16 amino acids. The V and J ends lost 3 bases and 3 bases respectively, with 17 bases between them. The CDR3 loop reads CASGFGALSLHTEAFF. The CDR3 DNA follows: TGTGCTAGTGGTTTTGGGGCCCTATCTTTGCACACTGAAGCTTTCTTT.

The rearrangement joins TRBV30 to TRBJ1-4; D ambiguous. This CDR3 is built from 13 residues. V lost 2 bases and J lost 6, with 10 bases in between. The germline gives CDR1 GTSNPN, CDR2 SVGIG (reference sequence). The CDR3 nucleotides are TGTGCCTGGAGTATGGCAGTCCATGAAAAACTGTTTTTT. The encoded protein is CAWSMAVHEKLFF.

The chain has TRBV15 and TRBJ2-7; 9 bases align to TRBD2. Germline values: CDR1 LNHNV, CDR2 YYDKDF (reference sequence). CDR3 size: 14 residues. The J segment lost 4 bases and the V segment lost 6 bases, leaving 7 bases of the junction unmatched. In DNA, the CDR3 is TGTGCCACCAGTGCGGGGGGGACAATGTACGAGCAGTACTTC. Protein sequence: CATSAGGTMYEQYF.

The chain carries TRBV7-9 and TRBJ1-1; no definite D call. Germline V CDR1 and CDR2: SEHNR, FQNEAQ (reference sequence). The CDR3 is 13 amino acids. Trimming removed 6 bases from V and 1 base from J, with 9 bases in between. CDR3 protein: CASSLRSNTEAFF. The CDR3 DNA reads as TGTGCCAGCAGTCTAAGGTCGAACACTGAAGCTTTCTTT.

This clone was observed a single time. The chain recombines TRBV19 with TRBJ2-2; 8 bases are shared with TRBD2. The V gene end was trimmed by 4 bases and the J gene end by 0 bases; junction bases not matched to a gene: 4. The CDR3 has 16 amino acids. Germline lookup yields CDR1 LNHDA and CDR2 SQIVND (reference sequence). This chain's CDR3 is CASSSGGPTNTGELFF. The CDR3 DNA reads TGTGCCAGTAGTAGCGGGGGGCCTACGAACACCGGGGAGCTGTTTTTT.

The gene calls are TRBV29-1 and TRBJ1-2; 9 nucleotides line up with TRBD1. The trim removed 5 bases at V and 4 bases at J, leaving 11 bases unmatched. The V gene's germline CDR1 is SQVTM and CDR2 ANQGSEA. This CDR3 comprises 15 residues. The CDR3 DNA sequence: TGCAGCGTTTTCCGCCTGGGACAGGGATTCTATGGCTACACCTTC. This translates into CSVFRLGQGFYGYTF. Full variable domain (missing parts from reference TRBV29-1 and TRBJ1-2): SAVISQKPSRDICQRGTSLTIQCQVDSQVTMMFWYRQQPGQSLTLIATANQGSEATYESGFVIDKFPISRPNLTFSTLTVSNMSPEDSSIYLCSVFRLGQGFYGYTFGSGTRLTVV.

The chain carries TRBV2 and TRBJ2-1, with 10 bases identical to TRBD2. Germline loops: CDR1 SNHLY, CDR2 FYNNEI. V gave up 11 bases and J gave up 4 bases; unmatched junction bases: 14. The CDR3 spans 16 residues. The CDR3 nucleotides read TGTGCCTCAACCCCCCTAACTAGCGGGAAATACAATGAGCAGTTCTTC. Translated: CASTPLTSGKYNEQFF.

The rearrangement links TRBV2 to TRBJ2-3, with TRBD2 as a possible D gene (5 bases). V lost 2 bases and J lost 0, with 9 bases in between. Germline loops: CDR1 SNHLY, CDR2 FYNNEI. CDR3 length: 15 residues. The chain's CDR3 is CASSEQRLSTDTQYF. The DNA for the CDR3 is TGTGCCAGCAGTGAACAGCGGTTAAGCACAGATACGCAGTATTTT.

The rearrangement uses TRBV6-1 and TRBJ1-1; D call uncertain. The CDR3 length is 12 residues. Germline CDR1 and CDR2: MNHNS and SASEGT. The V end lost 4 bases, the J end lost 5 bases, and 8 bases lay between the germline ends. The CDR3 spells CASSAARTEAFF. DNA for the CDR3: TGTGCCAGCAGTGCTGCAAGGACTGAAGCTTTCTTT.

This chain links TRBV11-2 with TRBJ2-7; the match to TRBD2 covers 7 bases. There are 13 residues in the CDR3. CDR1 SGHAT and CDR2 FQNNGV come from the germline V gene. V shed 3 bases and J 5 bases; nucleotides not matched to a gene: 4. CDR3 residues: CASSFRDYDEQYF. CDR3 nucleotide sequence: TGTGCCAGCAGCTTCCGGGACTACGACGAGCAGTACTTC.

The chain recombines TRBV5-1 with TRBJ2-5; D gene uncertain. CDR3 size: 12 residues. Germline-derived CDR1 and CDR2 are SGHRS and YFSETQ. The germline V and J ends were trimmed by 1 base and 5 bases, with 6 bases remaining between them. The CDR3 region has the DNA TGCGCCAGCAGCTTGTACGGGGAGACCCAGTACTTC. Translated, it gives CASSLYGETQYF. Variable domain in full (rest from reference TRBV5-1 and TRBJ2-5): KAGVTQTPRYLIKTRGQQVTLSCSPISGHRSVSWYQQTPGQGLQFLFEYFSETQRNKGNFPGRFSGRQFSNSRSEMNVSTLELGDSALYLCASSLYGETQYFGPGTRLLVL.

This sequence joins TRBV6-6 and TRBJ1-3; D remains unclear. The CDR3 loop spans 14 amino acids. Per germline, CDR1 MNHNY and CDR2 SVGAGI (reference sequence). V gave up 2 bases and J gave up 2 bases, with 7 bases separating them. The DNA for the CDR3 is TGTGCCAGCAGTTACGGGCTTACTGGAAACACCATATATTTT. Translated, it gives CASSYGLTGNTIYF.

The J gene is TRBJ2-2, the V gene TRBV5-6; 13 positions agree with TRBD2. Trimming removed 3 bases from V and 6 bases from J; junction bases left unmatched: 8. The CDR3 has 17 amino acids. Germline assignment: CDR1 SGHDT and CDR2 YYEEEE. The CDR3 spells CASSWRTSGRIPGELFF. The DNA of the CDR3 is TGTGCCAGCAGCTGGCGGACTAGCGGGAGAATTCCCGGGGAGCTGTTTTTT.

The rearrangement links TRBV29-1 to TRBJ2-7, with 10 bases lining up with TRBD1. In germline, CDR1 is SQVTM, CDR2 ANQGSEA. CDR3 length: 16 amino acids. V lost 7 bases and J lost 0; bases outside the gene matches: 12. CDR3 protein: CSASRRRQGASYEQYF. CDR3 nucleotide sequence: TGCAGCGCTTCCCGGCGGCGACAGGGGGCCTCCTACGAGCAGTACTTC.

This clone was observed a single time. The CDR3 DNA reads as TGCGCCAGCAGTGGCGGTAGCACAGATACGCAGTATTTT. Translating gives CASSGGSTDTQYF. The chain has TRBV5-1 and TRBJ2-3; D call uncertain. Trimming removed 5 bases from V and 0 bases from J, with 7 bases in between. CDR1 and CDR2 (germline): SGHRS, YFSETQ. The CDR3 consists of 13 residues.

The rearrangement uses TRBV6-1 and TRBJ2-5; D gene ambiguous. The CDR3 is 14 residues long. The V gene lost 4 bases and the J gene lost 5 bases, with 14 bases spanning the gap. Looked up from germline, CDR1 is MNHNS and CDR2 is SASEGT. CDR3 amino acids: CASSVYGQVETQYF. The CDR3 DNA reads as TGTGCCAGCAGTGTTTATGGCCAGGTTGAGACCCAGTACTTC.

This CDR3 reads CASSYSTGRSGYTF. In nucleotides, the CDR3 is TGTGCCAGCAGTTACTCGACAGGGAGGAGTGGCTACACCTTC. V and J are TRBV6-5 and TRBJ1-2; TRBD1 matches 7 bases. V shed 0 bases, J shed 7 bases, and the junction held 5 bases outside the gene matches. Germline CDR1 MNHEY, CDR2 SVGAGI. This CDR3 comprises 14 residues.

CDR3 in DNA: TGTGCCAGCAGCGCCTACAGGGATCAGCCCCAGCATTTT. This translates into CASSAYRDQPQHF. The V call is TRBV6-4, the J call TRBJ1-5; D may be TRBD1 (6 bases). This CDR3 is 13 amino acids long. V was trimmed by 6 bases and J by 5 bases, leaving 11 bases between them. Per germline, CDR1 MRHNA and CDR2 SNTAGT.

The chain links TRBV6-5 to TRBJ1-2; no clear D gene. V was clipped by 2 bases and J by 4 bases, with 14 bases between them. This CDR3 region has 15 residues. Germline CDR1 reads MNHEY; CDR2 reads SVGAGI. The CDR3 DNA reads as TGTGCCAGCAGTTACGTCAGTGCGGGATCCTATGGCTACACCTTC. This sequence encodes CASSYVSAGSYGYTF.

The rearrangement joins TRBV6-6 to TRBJ2-7; 9 positions match TRBD1. The CDR3 runs 14 residues. Germline V gene sequence: CDR1 MNHNY, CDR2 SVGAGI (reference sequence). V was clipped by 6 bases and J by 0 bases; unmatched bases: 3. CDR3 sequence (DNA): TGTGCCAGCAGCAGGACAGGGGTCTCCTACGAGCAGTACTTC. It encodes CASSRTGVSYEQYF.

The gene calls are TRBV11-2 and TRBJ2-3; TRBD1 is a possible D gene (6 bases). Trimming took 3 bases from V and 0 from J, leaving 16 bases between them. The germline gives CDR1 SGHAT, CDR2 FQNNGV. This CDR3 is built from 17 residues. CDR3 residues: CASSFRGRLQSTDTQYF. The CDR3 coding sequence is TGTGCCAGCAGCTTTAGGGGGAGACTACAGAGCACAGATACGCAGTATTTT.

The chain combines TRBV7-6 with TRBJ1-4; D uncertain. Trimming left V 4 bases short and J 8 bases short, with 14 bases between. The CDR3 is 14 amino acids. In germline, CDR1 is SGHVS, CDR2 FNYEAQ. The CDR3 DNA reads as TGTGCCAGCAGCTCGCACCTTCTGGGGGAAAAACTGTTTTTT. The encoded protein is CASSSHLLGEKLFF.

The chain employs TRBV11-1 and TRBJ2-7; 10 positions match TRBD1. The germline gives CDR1 SGHAT, CDR2 FQDESV (reference sequence). J lost 6 bases, V lost 5 bases, and 7 bases had no gene match. The CDR3 loop spans 14 amino acids. CDR3 residues: CASSPRDRGGEQYF. DNA of the CDR3: TGTGCCAGCAGCCCGAGGGACAGGGGCGGCGAGCAGTACTTC.

This chain connects TRBV4-1 to TRBJ1-2; the D is unclear. The CDR3 runs to 16 residues. Germline CDR1 and CDR2: MGHRA and YSYEKL. The V end was cut by 1 base, the J end by 4 bases, with 16 bases between. DNA for the CDR3: TGCGCCAGCAGCCAAGCGACCCTACAGAGGGCCTATGGCTACACCTTC. Protein sequence: CASSQATLQRAYGYTF.

The rearrangement joins TRBV7-9 to TRBJ2-2; a possible D gene is TRBD2 (5 bases). CDR1 and CDR2 from the germline V gene are SEHNR and FQNEAQ (reference sequence). This CDR3 spans 15 amino acids. V was clipped by 0 bases and J by 1 base, with 6 bases between them. CDR3 region: CASSLADLNTGELFF. The CDR3 nucleotides read TGTGCCAGCAGCTTAGCGGACTTGAACACCGGGGAGCTGTTTTTT.

This clone appeared a single time. The CDR3 loop reads CAIRTGGFYGYTF. The DNA for the CDR3 is TGTGCCATAAGGACAGGGGGATTCTATGGCTACACCTTC. The rearrangement uses TRBV6-5 and TRBJ1-2; TRBD1 matches at 10 bases. V shed 10 bases, J shed 4 bases, and the junction held 6 bases outside the gene matches. The CDR3 sequence is 13 residues long. Per germline, CDR1 MNHEY and CDR2 SVGAGI.